This T cell receptor (beta chain) was profiled in a study of shared clonotypes between healthy human individuals (dated by TCRdb to the early 2020s). For the study in its entirety: The cohort comprised two women and a few men aged 18 to 49 years. Between about 0.85 and 9.5 billion PBMCs per donor were obtained by leukapheresis. Per donor, three plates each were used for CD4 naive and CD4 memory, two for CD8 naive, and one for CD8 memory. The study deeply sequenced blood TCR repertoires of about 5 healthy adults to estimate repertoire size and the extent of clonotype sharing between individuals. To increase sequencing depth and limit assay-specific biases, different laboratories used diverse techniques to prepare libraries and sequence TCR repertoires. Results the study describes overall, beyond this receptor: The genetic and exposure-history diversity represented was limited by the small number of donors. About 5% of naive CD4, roughly 3.6% of naive CD8, about 2.4% of memory CD4, and 0.4% of memory CD8 clonotypes were shared across several donors. Rarefaction of sorted-subset datasets indicated incomplete sequencing despite the large sequencing depth. Estimated clonotype richness was generally larger for naive than for memory subsets. Compared with non-shared clonotypes, the clonotypes found in all four sorted-subset donors had higher generation probabilities. Based on pairwise subsampling, the degree of clonotype sharing among donors was expected to be affected by sequencing depth. Only blood was sampled, and tissue TCR repertoires likely differ from those in blood.

On this clone: Its antigen target is currently unknown. Base qualities are not at hand, and no much larger clone is one base apart.

The germline V gene provides CDR1 SGHVS and CDR2 FQNEAQ. The germline ends are 13 bases apart after V is trimmed by 0 bases and J by 4 bases. Including cysteine and phenylalanine, the CDR3 has 15 amino acids. Only the CDR3 portion is preserved as DNA: 45 bases, with reading frame beginning at the first base. Using the deep immunoSEQ assay, multiplex PCR amplified TCR CDR3 regions from genomic DNA. Extracted genomic DNA from each cell subset was distributed evenly across all wells of several immunoSEQ 96-well plates, and each plate was treated as a replicate. For sorted subsets, each replicate PCR was loaded with 200 ng genomic DNA, equivalent to some 31,000 T cell genomes. Purified libraries were quantified with a Qubit 3.0 fluorometer, sized on a Bioanalyzer 2100, and re-quantified with the KAPA Library Quantification kit. Each immunoSEQ 96-well plate was sequenced on its own single-read 150-cycle Illumina NextSeq 550 flow cell. In the source study's methods: The immunoSEQ output contained only junctional sequences without quality scores, so filtering could not match that applied to full-length reads. Sequences were annotated with PyIR, a Python wrapper for IgBLAST v1.9, and V/J genes and CDR3 were assigned using IMGT germline references. Reads were removed for weak V/J assignments (E-value above 1e-6), missing CDR3, stop codons, out-of-frame junctions, or ambiguous translated residues. A V3J clonotype was defined by an identical inferred V gene, J gene, and CDR3 amino acid sequence. To compute the percentage overlap between repertoires, the number of shared unique clonotypes was divided by the size of the smaller repertoire. Three approaches were used to assess repertoire richness: RTK rarefaction, the Chao1 estimator, and Recon v2.1 estimates of unobserved clonotypes. For all TCRbeta clonotypes obtained by the gDNA method from a handful of donors, generation probabilities were computed with OLGA. TCRdb obtained this table from immuneACCESS and retained in-frame rearrangements with V and J assigned. These tables miss some clones; where compared with another copy, unresolved V genes account for less than half of the shortfall, and the remainder is unexplained. The D gene and trimming were derived from the DNA, and the V and J assignments and clone size from that table. This sample gives some 1,900,000 clones in total; over 85% of them show up just once. Roughly 1% of the sample goes to the ten largest clones.

For the CD8 naive samples, CD45RO-negative cells were positively selected for CCR7, yielding a CD45RA+CCR7+ population from which TemRA cells were excluded. The donors were healthy, HIV-negative adults with no recently reported acute infections or vaccinations. All donors were Caucasian adults living in Nashville, Tennessee, USA. After blood collection by leukapheresis, PBMCs were isolated using Ficoll-Histopaque density gradient centrifugation and then cryopreserved in the vapor phase of liquid nitrogen. Purity and quantity of every magnetically sorted T cell population were checked by analytical flow cytometry. Genomic DNA was isolated from each sorted fraction and quantified by UV absorbance on a Nanodrop 2000c.

This receptor was identified in a man younger than 35 in good health. Input material: naive CD8+ T cells sorted from blood. In light of the paper, this sample's cell subset or site label describes: CD45RA+CCR7+. The chain employs TRBV7-8 and TRBJ2-7, with the D segment identity uncertain. CDR3 sequence: CASSLAEYTDYEQYF. The bases are TGTGCCAGCAGCTTAGCGGAATATACTGATTACGAGCAGTACTTC.